Below are 6 T cell receptor beta chains sequenced from a single sample in a study of CXCR3-negative and CXCR3-positive naive CD8 T cells. 5' RACE with UMI labels generated the TRB cDNA libraries. TCRdb reprocessed the 5' RACE reads and keeps a single row for each CDR3 protein, giving no DNA. This sample's clone table lists roughly 89,000 distinct CDR3 sequences. Sequences were obtained from naive CXCR3- CD8+ T cells from blood. Stated subset: CD45RO-CCR7+CD27+CD95- naive CD8+ T cells lacking CXCR3 (TNR3-). These receptors were taken from a human donor in good health. Some clones in this sample may be carry-over from other donors' samples.

The V and J genes are TRBV27 and TRBJ1-3; the D call from TCRdb, TRBD1, cannot be confirmed without DNA. From germline, CDR1 is MNHEY and CDR2 SMNVEV (reference sequence). CDR3 length equals 16 residues. The CDR3 protein is CASSSVLGFSGNTIYF.

This chain connects TRBV28 to TRBJ2-7; TCRdb proposes TRBD2, but this gene call is untestable without DNA. Germline V gives CDR1 MDHEN, CDR2 SYDVKM. The CDR3 contains 15 residues. This chain's CDR3 is CASLSWDEAGDPPYF.

The CDR3 region is CSVEDLVAEQFF. The J gene is TRBJ2-1, the V gene TRBV29-1. The CDR3 covers 12 residues. Germline V gives CDR1 SQVTM, CDR2 ANQGSEA.

The genes are TRBV28 and TRBJ1-6; the TRBD1 assignment by TCRdb is unverifiable without DNA. There are 15 residues in the CDR3. Per the germline V gene, CDR1 is MDHEN and CDR2 is SYDVKM. The CDR3 loop is CASSQTGESNSPLHF. Full variable domain (rest looked up from reference TRBV28 and TRBJ1-6): DVKVTQSSRYLVKRTGEKVFLECVQDMDHENMFWYRQDPGLGLRLIYFSYDVKMKEKGDIPEGYSVSREKKERFSLILESASTNQTSMYLCASSQTGESNSPLHFGNGTRLTVT.

The chain combines TRBV7-9 with TRBJ2-1. Germline lookup yields CDR1 SEHNR and CDR2 FQNEAQ (reference sequence). This CDR3 region has 12 residues. CDR3 loop: CASELIAVEQFF.

The rearrangement joins TRBV28 to TRBJ2-7. The CDR3 spans 14 residues. Germline CDR1 and CDR2: MDHEN and SYDVKM. CDR3 loop: CASSLIGFTYEQYF.